A single sample gave rise to the 24 T cell receptor beta chains below, sequenced in a study of identical twins. TCRdb used MiXCR to reprocess the 5' RACE reads, holding one entry per CDR3 protein. This sample has fewer than 500,000 distinct CDR3 sequences; 14% occur once, and the top ten carry about 0.97%. Another study also made use of these data, one on yellow fever vaccine responses in identical twins.

Sequencing input: CD4+ T cells sorted from blood. The receptors here all came from a woman aged 18-29 years in good health.

This clonotype was seen only a few times. The chain couples TRBV3-1 to TRBJ2-6; no definite D call. CDR1 is LGHDT, CDR2 YNNKEL, per germline (reference sequence). The CDR3 contains 18 residues. Trimming removed 0 bases from V and 1 base from J, with 13 bases in between. The CDR3 reads CASSQERLLTSGANVLTF. CDR3 nucleotides: TGTGCCAGCAGCCAAGAAAGGCTACTCACTTCTGGGGCCAACGTCCTGACTTTC.

This clonotype was picked up a small number of times. The chain joins TRBV20-1 to TRBJ2-1, with 10 bases that match TRBD2. This CDR3 comprises 16 residues. Germline CDR1 and CDR2: DFQATT and SNEGSKA (reference sequence). Trimming took 0 bases from V and 4 from J; bases not matched to a gene: 6. The DNA for the CDR3 is TGCAGTGCTAGAGATCGGAGCGGGAGGGGATACAATGAGCAGTTCTTC. Translation gives CSARDRSGRGYNEQFF.

This rearrangement joins TRBV19 to TRBJ2-3, with TRBD2 matching 10 bases. The CDR3 extends over 16 amino acids. Germline V gene lookup returns CDR1 LNHDA and CDR2 SQIVND (reference sequence). With V trimmed by 2 bases and J by 5 bases, 7 bases remained unmatched. The CDR3 sequence: CASSIRASGGEDTQYF. CDR3 nucleotides: TGTGCCAGTAGTATAAGGGCTAGCGGGGGAGAAGATACGCAGTATTTT.

The chain carries TRBV7-9 and TRBJ2-4; 7 bases line up with TRBD1. This CDR3 has 14 amino acids. Germline CDR1 reads SEHNR; CDR2 reads FQNEAQ (reference sequence). The ends lost 5 bases at V and 8 bases at J; junction bases unmatched: 9. The CDR3 sequence is CASSPKGQGDIQYF. The DNA for the CDR3 is TGTGCCAGCAGCCCGAAGGGGCAGGGGGACATTCAGTACTTC.

This clonotype was picked up a small number of times. The V and J genes are TRBV7-2 and TRBJ2-3, with D possibly TRBD2 on 6 matching bases. CDR3 length: 14 amino acids. The germline V and J ends were trimmed by 5 bases and 2 bases, with 11 bases remaining between them. Looked up from germline, CDR1 is SGHTA and CDR2 is FQGNSA. In DNA, the CDR3 is TGTGCCAGCAGCCCTCGACTAGACACAGATACGCAGTATTTT. Translated, it gives CASSPRLDTDTQYF. Full variable domain (missing parts from reference TRBV7-2 and TRBJ2-3): GAGVSQSPSNKVTEKGKDVELRCDPISGHTALYWYRQSLGQGLEFLIYFQGNSAPDKSGLPSDRFSAERTGGSVSTLTIQRTQQEDSAVYLCASSPRLDTDTQYFGPGTRLTVL.

This clonotype occurred many times. The V call is TRBV7-2, the J call TRBJ1-2; the match to TRBD1 covers 8 bases. The J segment lost 0 bases and the V segment lost 7 bases, leaving 10 bases of the junction unmatched. CDR3 length equals 16 residues. Germline V gene data show CDR1 as SGHTA and CDR2 as FQGNSA. The CDR3 loop is CASTNPGQGSNYGYTF. The CDR3 coding sequence is TGTGCCAGCACCAATCCAGGACAGGGTTCTAACTATGGCTACACCTTC.

This clonotype was seen a handful of times. The chain has TRBV28 and TRBJ1-2, with a tentative D call TRBD1 (6 bases). Between the trimmed V and J ends, which lost 2 bases and 8 bases, there was a span of 18 bases. The CDR3 length is 15 residues. Germline assignment: CDR1 MDHEN and CDR2 SYDVKM. For the CDR3, the DNA is TGTGCCAGCAGTTTAGATCGGCTAGGGGGTAAGGGCTACACCTTC. Protein product: CASSLDRLGGKGYTF.

The sample holds many counts of this clonotype. J is TRBJ1-2 and V is TRBV6-6; no clear D. This CDR3 contains 11 residues. Germline CDR1 is MNHNY and CDR2 is SVGAGI (reference sequence). Trimming cost V 6 bases and J 8 bases, with 10 bases left between them. In DNA, the CDR3 is TGTGCCAGCAGCCTCTACGCAGGCTACACCTTC. Its translation: CASSLYAGYTF.

J is TRBJ2-7 and V is TRBV12-3 or TRBV12-4; TRBD1 matches at 9 bases. The junction had 16 bases not matched to a gene; V was cut back by 1 base and J by 3 bases. The CDR3 runs 19 residues. CDR3 bases: TGTGCCAGCAGTTTAGTTCGTCCCGGGACAGGGTCGGGGGGCTACGAGCAGTACTTC. Its translation is CASSLVRPGTGSGGYEQYF.

This clonotype has just a few counts. The chain is built from TRBV20-1 and TRBJ2-5; D may correspond to TRBD1 or TRBD2 (6 bases each). Germline CDR1 DFQATT, CDR2 SNEGSKA (reference sequence). This CDR3 contains 12 residues. Trimming shortened V by 7 bases and J by 5 bases, and 14 bases separated the two germline ends. The CDR3 loop reads CSVSGAGETQYF. Written as DNA, the CDR3 is TGCAGTGTATCGGGGGCCGGGGAGACCCAGTACTTC.

The sample holds a few counts of this clonotype. The chain couples TRBV5-1 to TRBJ2-5; 11 bases map to TRBD2. The CDR3 consists of 16 residues. Trimming removed 0 bases from V and 7 bases from J; junction bases left unmatched: 8. Germline CDR1 and CDR2: SGHRS and YFSETQ. The CDR3 DNA reads TGCGCCAGCAGCTTGGACGTAGCGGGAGGGCCGGGGACCCAGTACTTC. Its protein is CASSLDVAGGPGTQYF.

The gene calls are TRBV6-2 or TRBV6-3 and TRBJ2-5, with 7 bases lining up with TRBD1. The J segment lost 5 bases and the V segment lost 6 bases, leaving 9 bases of the junction unmatched. In germline, CDR1 is MNHEY, CDR2 SVGEGT. The CDR3 is 14 amino acids. The CDR3 nucleotides read TGTGCCAGCAGACCTATGACAGGGCAGGAGACCCAGTACTTC. It translates to CASRPMTGQETQYF.

This clonotype was detected only a few times. The chain links TRBV27 to TRBJ1-1, with 9 positions matching TRBD1. Germline V gene data show CDR1 as MNHEY and CDR2 as SMNVEV (reference sequence). Unmatched junction bases numbered 3, after V lost 0 bases and J lost 4 bases. The CDR3 is 15 amino acids. DNA of the CDR3: TGTGCCAGCAGTTTATCGGGGACAGGGACCACTGAAGCTTTCTTT. This codes for CASSLSGTGTTEAFF.

V is TRBV12-3 or TRBV12-4 and J is TRBJ2-1; D call uncertain. The CDR3 covers 13 residues. With 5 bases removed from V and 9 bases from J, the gap between germline ends came to 14 bases. CDR3 amino acids: CASSPRRITEQFF. The DNA of the CDR3 is TGTGCCAGCAGTCCCCGGCGCATAACTGAGCAGTTCTTC.

The V and J genes are TRBV12-3 or TRBV12-4 and TRBJ2-7; a possible D gene is TRBD1 (5 bases). The V gene lost 5 bases and the J gene lost 7 bases, with 15 bases spanning the gap. This CDR3 spans 13 amino acids. CDR3: CASSGASRGEQYF. DNA of the CDR3: TGTGCCAGCAGTGGGGCGTCGCGCGGAGAGCAGTACTTC.

This clonotype has a handful of counts. The rearrangement joins TRBV5-5 to TRBJ1-2; no definite D call. V was cut by 0 bases and J by 8 bases, with 8 bases left in between. This CDR3 is 12 amino acids long. The V gene's germline CDR1 is SGHKS and CDR2 YYEKEE (reference sequence). The CDR3 DNA is TGTGCCAGCAGCTTGGAAGTTATAGGCTACACCTTC. Protein product: CASSLEVIGYTF.

This clonotype was observed a few times. This chain connects TRBV28 to TRBJ2-5; 9 nucleotides match TRBD1. This CDR3 is built from 16 residues. Per germline, CDR1 MDHEN and CDR2 SYDVKM. Trimming took 3 bases from V and 7 from J; bases not matched to a gene: 12. In nucleotides, the CDR3 is TGTGCCAGCAGTTTGGGGGGACAGGGCGATCAGAGGACCCAGTACTTC. Protein: CASSLGGQGDQRTQYF.

The CDR3 DNA sequence: TGTGCCAGCAGCCAATTATCAGGTGTAGGGGGGCGGGCTGAAGCTTTCTTT. Translation: CASSQLSGVGGRAEAFF. The rearrangement joins TRBV7-2 to TRBJ1-1, with a weak D call TRBD1 (6 bases). Germline CDR1 and CDR2: SGHTA and FQGNSA. Trimming left V 5 bases short and J 6 bases short, with 25 bases between. The CDR3 is made up of 17 amino acids.

The V gene is TRBV11-2, the J gene TRBJ2-1; 9 bases are a match to TRBD2. In germline, CDR1 is SGHAT, CDR2 FQNNGV. V lost 0 bases to trimming and J lost 4 bases; unmatched junction nucleotides: 7. CDR3 length: 17 amino acids. In DNA form, the CDR3 reads TGTGCCAGCAGCTTAGATTTGCGGGAGGGCCGGTACAATGAGCAGTTCTTC. Translation gives CASSLDLREGRYNEQFF.

This clonotype came up many times. At one end the junction does not follow the germline gene, possibly because of a read error. This chain connects TRBV7-6 to TRBJ2-5, with a weak D call TRBD2 (6 bases). This CDR3 has 13 residues. Germline CDR1 reads SGHVS; CDR2 reads FNYEAQ. The CDR3 spells CASSLADQETQYF. The CDR3 nucleotides read TGTGCCAGCAGTTTAGCGGACCAAGAGACCCAGTACTTC.

A few counts support this clonotype. The V gene is TRBV25-1, the J gene TRBJ1-2, with 8 bases matching TRBD1. Looked up from germline, CDR1 is MGHDK and CDR2 is SYGVNS. V lost 4 bases and J lost 3; bases outside the gene matches: 7. The CDR3 covers 15 residues. Here the CDR3 DNA reads TGTGCCAGCAGTGTACACTCACAGGGGGACTATGGCTACACCTTC. Protein: CASSVHSQGDYGYTF.

The chain uses TRBV12-3 or TRBV12-4 and TRBJ2-1, with 10 bases identical to TRBD1. CDR3 length equals 15 residues. With V trimmed by 2 bases and J by 9 bases, 7 bases remained unmatched. The CDR3 spells CASSLRGQGSAEQFF. The CDR3 DNA reads as TGTGCCAGCAGTTTAAGGGGACAGGGGAGTGCTGAGCAGTTCTTC.

The CDR3 loop is CASSLGDRDNEKLFF. For the CDR3, the DNA is TGTGCCAGCAGCTTGGGGGACAGGGATAATGAAAAACTGTTTTTT. The chain is built from TRBV11-2 and TRBJ1-4; TRBD1 agrees at 9 bases. The V and J ends lost 3 bases and 4 bases, in that order; junction bases with no gene match: 3. The length of the CDR3 is 15 residues. Germline-derived CDR1 and CDR2 are SGHAT and FQNNGV.

The sample holds a few counts of this clonotype. Here the CDR3 DNA reads TGTGCCAGCAGTTTAGGGGTAGGACAGTTTTACAATGAAGCTTTCTTT. This encodes CASSLGVGQFYNEAFF. This chain uses TRBV28 with TRBJ1-1; D perhaps matches TRBD1 (6 bases). The CDR3 is 16 amino acids. Trimming took off 2 bases at V and 7 bases at J, with 20 bases between the two ends. The germline V gene has CDR1 MDHEN and CDR2 SYDVKM. The full variable domain, in which reference TRBV28 and TRBJ1-1 provide the parts outside the CDR3, is DVKVTQSSRYLVKRTGEKVFLECVQDMDHENMFWYRQDPGLGLRLIYFSYDVKMKEKGDIPEGYSVSREKKERFSLILESASTNQTSMYLCASSLGVGQFYNEAFFGQGTRLTVV.